This is a list of T cell receptor beta chains from one sample in a study of OX40 agonist ivuxolimab in advanced cancers. Produced via immunoSEQ multiplex PCR; TCRdb's table is partial and in-frame only. The repertoire holds 63,000 or so clones, 88% seen once, with about 2.1% in the top ten. Sequencing used CD4+ or CD8+ T cells sorted from blood, obtained in a trial of the OX40 agonist ivuxolimab. The receptors come from an adult with an advanced solid tumor such as melanoma, head and neck, liver or kidney cancer. CDR3s include the opening cysteine and the closing phenylalanine or tryptophan. Each record gives: J gene, V gene, D gene, clone size, CDR3 protein, CDR3 DNA. D genes are given only for firm matches. The size of a clone is reported for some rows only, either as once, few or many, or as a class for expanded clones.

TRBJ2-5,TRBV19,-,-,CASSIARGETQYF,TGTGCCAGTAGTATTGCGAGGGGAGAGACCCAGTACTTC
TRBJ2-7,TRBV10-1,TRBD1,-,CASSDSDRDYEQYF,TGCGCCAGCAGTGATTCCGACAGGGACTACGAGCAGTACTTC
TRBJ2-3,TRBV6-5,-,-,CASSRGGGSTDTQYF,TGTGCCAGCAGTAGGGGGGGAGGGAGCACAGATACGCAGTATTTT
TRBJ2-5,TRBV28,TRBD1,-,CASSHPTGGETQYF,TGTGCCAGCAGTCATCCCACAGGGGGGGAGACCCAGTACTTC
TRBJ1-5,TRBV28,TRBD1,once,CASSSWTGGGNQPQHF,TGTGCCAGCAGTTCCTGGACAGGGGGCGGCAATCAGCCCCAGCATTTT
TRBJ2-3,TRBV28,-,once,CASNLYWGSTDTQYF,TGTGCCAGCAACCTTTATTGGGGGAGCACAGATACGCAGTATTTT
TRBJ2-2,TRBV11-3,TRBD2,-,CASSLASGRGAGELFF,TGTGCCAGCAGCTTAGCTAGCGGGAGAGGAGCCGGGGAGCTGTTTTTT
TRBJ1-2,TRBV28,-,-,CASSLVATEVYGYTF,TGTGCCAGCAGTTTGGTGGCGACAGAAGTTTATGGCTACACCTTC
TRBJ1-1,TRBV30,-,once,CAWIPPGMNTEAFF,TGTGCCTGGATCCCCCCCGGGATGAACACTGAAGCTTTCTTT
TRBJ2-3,TRBV4-2,-,-,CASSPKGGSTDTQYF,TGTGCCAGCAGCCCCAAGGGGGGGTCCACAGATACGCAGTATTTT
TRBJ2-3,TRBV11-3,-,-,CASSPGGTDTQYF,TGTGCCAGCAGCCCCGGGGGAACAGATACGCAGTATTTT
TRBJ2-3,TRBV5-8,-,-,CASSPRDTQYF,TGTGCCAGCAGCCCAAGGGATACGCAGTATTTT
TRBJ2-7,TRBV5-1,-,-,CASSLVSSYEQYF,TGCGCCAGCAGCTTGGTTAGCTCCTACGAGCAGTACTTC
TRBJ1-1,TRBV29-1,-,-,CSVEGLGQGWAEAFF,TGCAGCGTTGAAGGGTTGGGGCAGGGCTGGGCTGAAGCTTTCTTT
TRBJ2-2,TRBV11-2,-,-,CASSPREMNTGELFF,TGTGCCAGCAGCCCTAGGGAGATGAACACCGGGGAGCTGTTTTTT
TRBJ1-1,TRBV6-5,-,-,CASSSEGGTEAFF,TGTGCCAGCAGTTCCGAAGGGGGCACTGAAGCTTTCTTT
TRBJ2-3,TRBV5-1,TRBD1,-,CASSYGQGTDTQYF,TGCGCCAGCAGCTACGGACAGGGCACAGATACGCAGTATTTT
TRBJ1-5,TRBV6-5,-,-,CASSRTVNQPQHF,TGTGCCAGCAGCAGGACAGTCAATCAGCCCCAGCATTTT
TRBJ2-7,TRBV7-3,-,-,CASSLAGRGGDYEQYF,TGTGCCAGCAGCTTAGCGGGCAGGGGCGGGGACTACGAGCAGTACTTC
TRBJ1-6,TRBV9,TRBD1,-,CASSDSLTGPNSPLHF,TGTGCCAGCAGCGACAGCCTGACAGGGCCGAATTCACCCCTCCACTTT
TRBJ1-3,TRBV30,-,once,CAWSVVRTVPASSGNTIYF,TGTGCCTGGAGTGTTGTAAGGACAGTCCCAGCCTCATCTGGAAACACCATATATTTT
TRBJ1-3,TRBV28,-,-,CASSLGGVGNTIYF,TGTGCCAGCAGTTTAGGAGGGGTTGGAAACACCATATATTTT
TRBJ2-3,TRBV6-6,-,once,CASGAVTDTQYF,TGTGCCAGCGGGGCGGTTACAGATACGCAGTATTTT